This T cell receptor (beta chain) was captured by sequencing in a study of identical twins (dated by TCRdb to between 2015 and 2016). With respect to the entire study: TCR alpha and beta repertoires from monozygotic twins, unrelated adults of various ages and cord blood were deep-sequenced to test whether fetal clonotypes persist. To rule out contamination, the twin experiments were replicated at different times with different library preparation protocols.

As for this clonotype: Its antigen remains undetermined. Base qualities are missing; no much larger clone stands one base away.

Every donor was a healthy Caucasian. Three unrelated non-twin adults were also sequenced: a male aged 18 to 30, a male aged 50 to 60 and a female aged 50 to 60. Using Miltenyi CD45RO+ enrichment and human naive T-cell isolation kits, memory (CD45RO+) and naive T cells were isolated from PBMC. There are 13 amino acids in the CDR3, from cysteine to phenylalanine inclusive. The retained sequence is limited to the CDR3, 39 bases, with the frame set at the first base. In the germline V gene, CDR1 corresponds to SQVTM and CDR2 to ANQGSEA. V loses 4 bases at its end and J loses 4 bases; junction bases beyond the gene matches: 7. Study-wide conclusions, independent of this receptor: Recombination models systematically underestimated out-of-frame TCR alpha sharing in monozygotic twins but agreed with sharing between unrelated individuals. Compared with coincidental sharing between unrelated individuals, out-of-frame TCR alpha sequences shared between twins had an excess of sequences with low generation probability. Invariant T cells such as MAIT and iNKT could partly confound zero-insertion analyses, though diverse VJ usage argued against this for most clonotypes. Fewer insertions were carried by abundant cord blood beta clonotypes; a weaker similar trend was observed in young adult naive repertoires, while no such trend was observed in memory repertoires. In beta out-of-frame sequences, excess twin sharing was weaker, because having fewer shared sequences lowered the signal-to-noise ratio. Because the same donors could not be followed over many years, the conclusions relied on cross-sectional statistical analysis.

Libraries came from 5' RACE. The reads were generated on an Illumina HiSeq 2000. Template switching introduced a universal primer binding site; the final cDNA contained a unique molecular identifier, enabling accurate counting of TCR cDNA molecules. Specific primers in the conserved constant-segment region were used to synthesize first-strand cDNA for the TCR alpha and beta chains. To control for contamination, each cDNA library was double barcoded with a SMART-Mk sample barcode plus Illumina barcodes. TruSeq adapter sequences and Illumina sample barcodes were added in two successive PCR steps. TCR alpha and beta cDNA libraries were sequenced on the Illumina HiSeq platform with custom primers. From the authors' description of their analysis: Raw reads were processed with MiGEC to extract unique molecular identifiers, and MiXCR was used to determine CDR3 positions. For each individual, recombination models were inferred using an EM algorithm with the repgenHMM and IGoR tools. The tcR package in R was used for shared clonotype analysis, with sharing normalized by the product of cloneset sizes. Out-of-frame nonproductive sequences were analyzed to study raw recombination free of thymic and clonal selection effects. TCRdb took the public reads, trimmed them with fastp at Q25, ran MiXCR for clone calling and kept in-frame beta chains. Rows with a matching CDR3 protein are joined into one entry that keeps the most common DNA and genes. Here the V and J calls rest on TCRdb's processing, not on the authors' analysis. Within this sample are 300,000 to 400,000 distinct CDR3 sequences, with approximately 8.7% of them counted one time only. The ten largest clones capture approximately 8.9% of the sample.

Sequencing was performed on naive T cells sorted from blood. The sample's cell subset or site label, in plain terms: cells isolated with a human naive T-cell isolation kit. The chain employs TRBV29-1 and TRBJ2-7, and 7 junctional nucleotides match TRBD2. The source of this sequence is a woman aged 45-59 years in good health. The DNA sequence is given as TGCAGCGTTGGACTAAGGGGACTATACGAGCAGTACTTC. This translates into CSVGLRGLYEQYF.